Below, one T cell receptor (beta chain) is given with its context. Its antigen is as yet unknown. This sample was included in a study of synovial regulatory T cells in juvenile arthritis. The wider study: Treatments: a few naive, more than five methotrexate, one methotrexate plus infliximab, one unknown.

Measured with immunoSEQ multiplex PCR; TCRdb has only the in-frame clones, and not every one. This sample contains 9,000 to 10,000 clones. Study-level points and caveats: CDR3 overlap with synovial Tregs was higher for iaTregs than other blood Tregs. Compared with other blood Treg cells, inflammation-associated Treg cells had reduced TCR diversity. Largely private between patients, iaTreg TCR repertoires showed partial overlap with synovial Teff and blood CPL repertoires.

The receptor was derived from a donor under 30 with juvenile idiopathic arthritis. Sequencing was carried out using Treg cells from blood. Subset defined: remaining (HLA-DR-negative) circulating blood Treg cells.

This CDR3 reads CASTSRQGGFYGYTF. V is TRBV6-5 and J is TRBJ1-2; TCRdb selects TRBD1, and the lack of DNA leaves this call unchecked. The CDR3 covers 15 residues. The record lacks a DNA sequence. The germline CDR1 and CDR2 sequences are MNHEY and SVGAGI.